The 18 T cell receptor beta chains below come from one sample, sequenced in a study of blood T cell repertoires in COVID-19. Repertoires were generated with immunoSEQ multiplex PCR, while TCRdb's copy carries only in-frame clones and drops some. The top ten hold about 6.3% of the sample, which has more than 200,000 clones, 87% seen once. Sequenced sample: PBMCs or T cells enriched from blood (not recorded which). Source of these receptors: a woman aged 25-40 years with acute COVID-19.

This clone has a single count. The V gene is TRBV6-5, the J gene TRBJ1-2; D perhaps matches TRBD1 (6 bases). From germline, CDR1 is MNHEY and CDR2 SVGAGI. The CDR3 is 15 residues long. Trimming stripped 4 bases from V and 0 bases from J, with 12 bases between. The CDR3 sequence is CASSSDRLANYGYTF. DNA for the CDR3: TGTGCCAGCAGTTCCGACAGGTTAGCTAACTATGGCTACACCTTC.

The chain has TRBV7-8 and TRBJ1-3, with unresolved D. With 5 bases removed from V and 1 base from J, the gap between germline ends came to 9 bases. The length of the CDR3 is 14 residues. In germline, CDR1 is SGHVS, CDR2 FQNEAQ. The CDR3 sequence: CASSTGGSGNTIYF. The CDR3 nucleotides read TGTGCCAGCAGCACGGGTGGATCTGGAAACACCATATATTTT.

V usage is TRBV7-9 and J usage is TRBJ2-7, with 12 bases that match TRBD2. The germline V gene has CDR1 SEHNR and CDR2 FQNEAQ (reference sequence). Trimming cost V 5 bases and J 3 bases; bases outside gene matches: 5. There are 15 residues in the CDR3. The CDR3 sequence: CASSPRTSGVYEQYF. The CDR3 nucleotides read TGTGCCAGCAGCCCCCGGACTAGCGGGGTCTACGAGCAGTACTTC.

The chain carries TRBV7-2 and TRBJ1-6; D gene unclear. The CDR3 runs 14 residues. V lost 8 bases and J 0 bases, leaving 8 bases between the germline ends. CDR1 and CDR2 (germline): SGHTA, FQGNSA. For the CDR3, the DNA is TGTGCCAGCGGGGAGAGCTCCTATAATTCACCCCTCCACTTT. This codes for CASGESSYNSPLHF.

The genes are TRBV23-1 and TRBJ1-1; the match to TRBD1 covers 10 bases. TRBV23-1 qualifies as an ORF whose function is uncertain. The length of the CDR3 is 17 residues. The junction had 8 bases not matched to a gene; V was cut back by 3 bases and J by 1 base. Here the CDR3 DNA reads TGCGCCAGCAGTCACCCGAAGGACAGGGGGGGGAACACTGAAGCTTTCTTT. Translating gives CASSHPKDRGGNTEAFF.

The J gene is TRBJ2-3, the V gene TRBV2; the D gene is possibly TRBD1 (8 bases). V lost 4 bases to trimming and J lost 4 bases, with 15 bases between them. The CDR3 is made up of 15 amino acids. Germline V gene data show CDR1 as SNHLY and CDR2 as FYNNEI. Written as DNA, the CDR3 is TGTGCCAGCAGTGCCGGACAGGGAGGGGCAGATACGCAGTATTTT. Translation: CASSAGQGGADTQYF.

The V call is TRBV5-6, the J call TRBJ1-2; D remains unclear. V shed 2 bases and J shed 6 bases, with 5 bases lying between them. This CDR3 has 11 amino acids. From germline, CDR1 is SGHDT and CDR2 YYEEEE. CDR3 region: CASSFEHGYTF. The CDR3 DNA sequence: TGTGCCAGCAGCTTTGAGCATGGCTACACCTTC.

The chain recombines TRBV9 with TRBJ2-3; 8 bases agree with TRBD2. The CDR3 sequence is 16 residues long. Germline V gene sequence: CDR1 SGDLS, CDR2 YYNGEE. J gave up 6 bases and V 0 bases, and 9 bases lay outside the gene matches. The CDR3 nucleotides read TGTGCCAGCAGCGTAGGCCATTCGGCTAGCGGGGATACGCAGTATTTT. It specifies CASSVGHSASGDTQYF.

CDR3 DNA: TGCAGTGCTGCGATTAACAATGAGCAGTTCTTC. Translation: CSAAINNEQFF. The V and J genes are TRBV20-1 and TRBJ2-1; D unclear. The CDR3 is 11 residues long. Trimming stripped 5 bases from V and 5 bases from J, with 7 bases between. Germline V gene sequence: CDR1 DFQATT, CDR2 SNEGSKA (reference sequence).

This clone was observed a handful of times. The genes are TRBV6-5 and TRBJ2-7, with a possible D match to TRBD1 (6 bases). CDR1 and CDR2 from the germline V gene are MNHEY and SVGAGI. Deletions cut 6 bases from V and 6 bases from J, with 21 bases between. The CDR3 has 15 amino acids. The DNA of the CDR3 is TGTGCCAGCAGGGACCTCCTTGGGGGCGCGTCCGAGCAGTACTTC. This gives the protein CASRDLLGGASEQYF.

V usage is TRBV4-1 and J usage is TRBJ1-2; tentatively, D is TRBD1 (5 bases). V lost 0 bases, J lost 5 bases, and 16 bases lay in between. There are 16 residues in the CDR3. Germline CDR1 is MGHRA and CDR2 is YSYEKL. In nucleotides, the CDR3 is TGCGCCAGCAGCCAAGATTCGGCCAGGGTCGGGTATGGCTACACCTTC. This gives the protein CASSQDSARVGYGYTF.

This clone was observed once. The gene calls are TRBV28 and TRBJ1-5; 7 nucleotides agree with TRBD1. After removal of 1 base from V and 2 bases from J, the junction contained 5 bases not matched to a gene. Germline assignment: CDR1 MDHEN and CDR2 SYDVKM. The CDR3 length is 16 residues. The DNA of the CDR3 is TGTGCCAGCAGTTTATACCCTGGACAGGGCAATCAGCCCCAGCATTTT. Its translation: CASSLYPGQGNQPQHF.

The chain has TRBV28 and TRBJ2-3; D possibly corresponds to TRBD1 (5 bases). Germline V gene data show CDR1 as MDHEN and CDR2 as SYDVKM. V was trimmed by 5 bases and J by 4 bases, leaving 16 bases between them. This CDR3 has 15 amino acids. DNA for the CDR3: TGTGCCAGCAGTCGCACAGGTTTTGTATCAGATACGCAGTATTTT. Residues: CASSRTGFVSDTQYF. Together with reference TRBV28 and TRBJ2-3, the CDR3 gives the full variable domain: DVKVTQSSRYLVKRTGEKVFLECVQDMDHENMFWYRQDPGLGLRLIYFSYDVKMKEKGDIPEGYSVSREKKERFSLILESASTNQTSMYLCASSRTGFVSDTQYFGPGTRLTVL.

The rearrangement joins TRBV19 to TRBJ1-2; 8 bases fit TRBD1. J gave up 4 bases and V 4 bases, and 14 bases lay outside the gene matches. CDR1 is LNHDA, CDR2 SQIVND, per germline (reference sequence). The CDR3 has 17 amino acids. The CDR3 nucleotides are TGTGCCAGTAGTACCTACCGGACAGGGCCGATGAGCTATGGCTACACCTTC. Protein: CASSTYRTGPMSYGYTF.

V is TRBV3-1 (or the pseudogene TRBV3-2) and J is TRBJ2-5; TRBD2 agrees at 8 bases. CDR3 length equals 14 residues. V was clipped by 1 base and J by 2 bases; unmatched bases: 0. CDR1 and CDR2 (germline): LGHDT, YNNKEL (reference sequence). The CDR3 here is CASSQAGGQETQYF. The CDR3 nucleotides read TGTGCCAGCAGCCAAGCGGGGGGGCAAGAGACCCAGTACTTC.

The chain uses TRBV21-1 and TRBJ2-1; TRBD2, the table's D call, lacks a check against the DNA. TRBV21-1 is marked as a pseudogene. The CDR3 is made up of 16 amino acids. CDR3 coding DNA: TGTGCCAGCAACCAAGTACCGGGACTAACCCTCAATGAGCAGTTCTTC. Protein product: CASNQVPGLTLNEQFF.

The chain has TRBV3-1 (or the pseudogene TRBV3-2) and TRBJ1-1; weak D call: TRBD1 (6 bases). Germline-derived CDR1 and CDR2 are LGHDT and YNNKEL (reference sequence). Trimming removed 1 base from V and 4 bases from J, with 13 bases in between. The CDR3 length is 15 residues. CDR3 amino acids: CASSQVQGPGTEAFF. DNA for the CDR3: TGTGCCAGCAGCCAAGTGCAGGGGCCGGGCACTGAAGCTTTCTTT.

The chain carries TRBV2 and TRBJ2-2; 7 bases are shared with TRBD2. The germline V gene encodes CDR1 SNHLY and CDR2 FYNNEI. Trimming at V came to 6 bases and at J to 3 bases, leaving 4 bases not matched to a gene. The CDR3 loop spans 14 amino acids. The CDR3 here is CASSGTTDTGELFF. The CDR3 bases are TGTGCCAGCAGCGGGACTACAGACACCGGGGAGCTGTTTTTT.